This TCR beta chain was sequenced in a study of shared clonotypes between healthy human individuals. Study findings and constraints: For naive CD4 cells, 4% to 6% of clonotypes were shared across a handful of donors.

As regards this clone: What it binds is unknown.

The CDR3 sequence is 12 residues long. The assay was immunoSEQ multiplex PCR, and TCRdb's table has in-frame clones only and misses some. The top ten hold roughly 0.55% of the sample, which has over a million clones, around 82% seen once. Material: memory CD4+ T cells from PBMCs. Subset reported: CD45RA-negative fraction. The TCR sequence derives from a young man in good health. Some clones in this sample may be carry-over from other donors' samples. This chain uses TRBV21-1 with TRBJ1-5. TRBV21-1 is labeled a pseudogene. This CDR3 is CASSKGGFPQHF. The DNA for the CDR3 is TGTGCCAGCAGCAAAGGGGGATTCCCCCAGCATTTT.